This T cell receptor (beta chain) was documented in a study of blood T cells in healthy people across ages. General study findings and limits: Considered underestimates were the diversity estimates obtained from one million T cells.

With a J-beta primer mix and a sample-barcoded 5' primer, a second PCR ran about 6 to 11 cycles. Each of the cDNA molecules was tagged by a template-switch adaptor with 12 random nucleotides. MiXCR was run by TCRdb on the 5' RACE reads, yielding one entry per CDR3 protein. The sample holds hundreds of thousands of distinct CDR3 sequences, 40% to 50% seen once. Healthy Russian Caucasian donors spanned ages about 6 to 90 years. Each sample provided at least 6 micrograms of extracted total RNA. On this clonotype: The antigen is undetermined.

Germline loops: CDR1 SGHNT, CDR2 YENEEA. The V end was cut by 4 bases, the J end by 7 bases, with 5 bases between. The CDR3 spans 12 residues. The chain employs TRBV11-3 and TRBJ1-6; D unclear. The source of this sequence is a man between 60 and 75 years old in good health. Material for sequencing was blood. For the CDR3, the DNA is TGTGCCAGCAGCTGGCCGAATTCACCCCTCCACTTT. It is translated as CASSWPNSPLHF.